This T cell receptor beta chain was sequenced in a study of cytomegalovirus exposure and HLA in healthy donors. On the study more broadly: As an earlier analysis found, roughly 180 million T cells yielded 117 million unique TCR beta sequences.

The V gene end was trimmed by 2 bases and the J gene end by 1 base; junction bases not matched to a gene: 5. This CDR3 comprises 15 residues. Germline assignment: CDR1 SGHTA and CDR2 FQGNSA. Use of 60 Vbeta and 13 Jbeta primers characterized the PCR. The assay was immunoSEQ multiplex PCR, and TCRdb's table has in-frame clones only and misses some. Among fewer than 200,000 clones listed, approximately 12% were seen once. Sample: PBMCs. The rearrangement links TRBV7-2 to TRBJ2-7, with TRBD1 matching 7 bases. The sequence derives from a man aged 45-65 years in good health and CMV-seropositive. CDR3 bases: TGTGCCAGCAGCTTAAGGACAGGCGGGTCCTACGAGCAGTACGTC. Its protein is CASSLRTGGSYEQYV.